The next 31 T cell receptor beta chains were all read from a single sample in a study of blood T cell repertoires in COVID-19. The assay was immunoSEQ multiplex PCR, and TCRdb's table has in-frame clones only and misses some. The table shows some 70,000 clones, with 80% occurring only once. The sample consisted of peripheral blood. All receptors derive from a man in his fifties or sixties with COVID-19, enrolled during active disease.

The genes are TRBV28 and TRBJ1-2; possible D gene TRBD1, 6 bases. The CDR3 length is 14 residues. V gave up 7 bases and J gave up 8 bases, with 20 bases separating them. Germline V gene data show CDR1 as MDHEN and CDR2 as SYDVKM. The CDR3 sequence is CASNKWGGAQGYTF. The CDR3, as DNA: TGTGCCAGCAACAAATGGGGGGGGGCGCAGGGCTACACCTTC.

V usage is TRBV5-4 and J usage is TRBJ2-3; TRBD2 matches 12 bases. Germline CDR1 reads SGHNT; CDR2 reads YYREEE (reference sequence). CDR3 length: 15 amino acids. J gave up 5 bases and V 5 bases, and 6 bases lay outside the gene matches. The CDR3 loop is CASRAGLAGKDTQYF. Written as DNA, the CDR3 is TGTGCCAGCAGGGCTGGACTAGCGGGGAAAGATACGCAGTATTTT. The full variable domain, completed using reference TRBV5-4 and TRBJ2-3, is ETGVTQSPTHLIKTRGQQVTLRCSSQSGHNTVSWYQQALGQGPQFIFQYYREEENGRGNFPPRFSGLQFPNYSSELNVNALELDDSALYLCASRAGLAGKDTQYFGPGTRLTVL.

V and J are TRBV28 and TRBJ2-5; no clear D. Deletions cut 10 bases from V and 1 base from J, with 13 bases between. The germline V gene encodes CDR1 MDHEN and CDR2 SYDVKM. The CDR3 has 13 amino acids. The CDR3: CATLVALQETQYF. CDR3 bases: TGTGCCACCCTAGTGGCCCTCCAAGAGACCCAGTACTTC.

The chain combines TRBV25-1 with TRBJ1-2; D may be TRBD1 (5 bases). The CDR3 has 15 residues. Germline lookup yields CDR1 MGHDK and CDR2 SYGVNS. The V end was cut by 3 bases, the J end by 0 bases, with 11 bases between. The chain's CDR3 is CASSDDRQPNYGYTF. The DNA of the CDR3 is TGTGCCAGCAGTGATGACAGACAGCCTAACTATGGCTACACCTTC.

This sequence joins TRBV3-1 (or the pseudogene TRBV3-2) and TRBJ2-7; D remains unclear. Trimming took 2 bases from V and 6 from J, leaving 8 bases between them. Per germline, CDR1 LGHDT and CDR2 YNNKEL (reference sequence). The CDR3 sequence is 12 residues long. In DNA form, the CDR3 reads TGTGCCAGCAGCCAATCCGTCTCCGAGCAGTACTTC. Amino acid sequence: CASSQSVSEQYF.

The V gene is TRBV2, the J gene TRBJ2-7; possibly TRBD1 for D (5 bases). This CDR3 spans 13 amino acids. V was trimmed by 9 bases and J by 6 bases, leaving 18 bases between them. The V gene's germline CDR1 is SNHLY and CDR2 FYNNEI. The CDR3 loop is CASDLQGLGEQYF. In nucleotides, the CDR3 is TGTGCCAGTGACCTCCAGGGTCTAGGCGAGCAGTACTTC.

This clone has just a few counts. The gene calls are TRBV7-3 and TRBJ2-3; D is possibly TRBD2 (6 bases). CDR1 is SGHTA, CDR2 FQGTGA, per germline. The CDR3 covers 15 residues. V was shortened by 0 bases and J by 4 bases, with 11 bases between the two germline ends. CDR3 region: CASSLTRELSDTQYF. CDR3 DNA: TGTGCCAGCAGCTTAACCCGGGAGCTGTCAGATACGCAGTATTTT.

The chain recombines TRBV24-1 with TRBJ1-5, with 7 nucleotides matching TRBD1. The CDR3 extends over 14 amino acids. CDR1 and CDR2 (germline): KGHDR, SFDVKD. Losses at the gene ends were 0 bases for V and 7 bases for J; bases not matched to a gene: 2. The CDR3 sequence is CATSDLQGDQPQHF. CDR3 nucleotide sequence: TGTGCCACCAGTGATTTGCAGGGGGACCAGCCCCAGCATTTT.

The CDR3 here is CATSDWKTGLYF. The CDR3, as DNA: TGTGCCACCAGTGATTGGAAGACAGGTCTGTACTTC. This chain links TRBV24-1 with TRBJ2-5, with a weak D call TRBD1 (6 bases). Per the germline V gene, CDR1 is KGHDR and CDR2 is SFDVKD. This CDR3 has 12 residues. Trimming cost V 2 bases and J 13 bases, with 13 bases left between them.

V usage is TRBV12-5 and J usage is TRBJ2-3; a weak D match, TRBD2 (6 bases). The CDR3 length is 13 residues. The germline V and J ends were trimmed by 6 bases and 4 bases, with 11 bases remaining between them. Germline CDR1 LGHNT, CDR2 FRNRAP. CDR3 protein: CASGSSGADTQYF. The CDR3 coding sequence is TGTGCTAGTGGCAGCTCGGGAGCAGATACGCAGTATTTT.

The chain uses TRBV19 and TRBJ2-6, with 7 bases lining up with TRBD1. The CDR3 has 20 residues. With V trimmed by 4 bases and J by 0 bases, 15 bases remained unmatched. Germline V lookup: CDR1 LNHDA, CDR2 SQIVND (reference sequence). The CDR3 DNA reads as TGTGCCAGTAGTACCCACAGGGGTGGAAACTTAAACTCTGGGGCCAACGTCCTGACTTTC. Its translation is CASSTHRGGNLNSGANVLTF.

This clone was picked up a small number of times. The rearrangement links TRBV7-6 to TRBJ2-2, with 7 bases fitting TRBD1. This CDR3 has 16 amino acids. The germline gives CDR1 SGHVS, CDR2 FNYEAQ. V shed 5 bases, J shed 4 bases, and the junction held 10 bases outside the gene matches. This chain's CDR3 is CASSPEQGHPTGELFF. For the CDR3, the DNA is TGTGCCAGCAGCCCGGAACAGGGGCACCCCACCGGGGAGCTGTTTTTT.

The genes are TRBV3-1 (or the pseudogene TRBV3-2) and TRBJ2-1, with 7 bases lining up with TRBD2. This CDR3 is 16 amino acids long. Germline V gene lookup returns CDR1 LGHDT and CDR2 YNNKEL (reference sequence). Trimming at V came to 1 base and at J to 4 bases, leaving 7 bases not matched to a gene. The CDR3 DNA is TGTGCCAGCAGCCAAGGCCCCGCGGGAGCGTACAATGAGCAGTTCTTC. It encodes CASSQGPAGAYNEQFF.

The chain links TRBV7-3 to TRBJ2-1; D is undetermined. This CDR3 has 13 amino acids. Germline V CDR1 and CDR2: SGHTA, FQGTGA. Trimming took off 3 bases at V and 5 bases at J, with 8 bases between the two ends. CDR3 sequence reads: CASSFSRNNEQFF. DNA for the CDR3: TGTGCCAGCAGCTTTTCTAGAAACAATGAGCAGTTCTTC.

The chain carries TRBV19 and TRBJ2-1; 10 bases are shared with TRBD2. Germline CDR1 LNHDA, CDR2 SQIVND (reference sequence). V shed 7 bases, J shed 8 bases, and the junction held 11 bases outside the gene matches. The CDR3 runs to 15 residues. The CDR3, as DNA: TGTGCCAGTAAGGGGGGGAGCGGGAGGGCCGATGAGCAGTTCTTC. Amino acids: CASKGGSGRADEQFF. The full variable domain, completed using reference TRBV19 and TRBJ2-1, is DGGITQSPKYLFRKEGQNVTLSCEQNLNHDAMYWYRQDPGQGLRLIYYSQIVNDFQKGDIAEGYSVSREKKESFPLTVTSAQKNPTAFYLCASKGGSGRADEQFFGPGTRLTVL.

This chain joins TRBV6-6 and TRBJ2-3, with 7 bases lining up with TRBD2. CDR3 length: 14 amino acids. V lost 2 bases to trimming and J lost 4 bases; unmatched junction nucleotides: 3. Per germline, CDR1 MNHNY and CDR2 SVGAGI (reference sequence). The CDR3 here is CASSYEGRADTQYF. CDR3 nucleotides: TGTGCCAGCAGTTACGAGGGGAGGGCAGATACGCAGTATTTT.

In DNA, the CDR3 is TGTGCCAGCAGCTTAGTCAGCGGGAGGGGGGGGTACAATGAGCAGTTCTTC. Protein sequence: CASSLVSGRGGYNEQFF. The rearrangement uses TRBV7-2 and TRBJ2-1; 10 nucleotides agree with TRBD2. The junction had 7 bases not matched to a gene; V was cut back by 1 base and J by 4 bases. The CDR3 totals 17 residues. CDR1 and CDR2 (germline): SGHTA, FQGNSA.

This chain connects TRBV29-1 to TRBJ2-4, with D perhaps TRBD1 (6 bases). Germline V gene data show CDR1 as SQVTM and CDR2 as ANQGSEA. This CDR3 contains 15 residues. Trimming pared 4 bases from V and 6 bases from J, leaving 19 bases between. The CDR3 reads CSVVAGGGRGNIQYF. The DNA of the CDR3 is TGCAGCGTTGTGGCAGGTGGAGGCAGGGGAAACATTCAGTACTTC.

The J gene is TRBJ2-6, the V gene TRBV7-2; D perhaps matches TRBD2 (6 bases). Trimming took 6 bases from V and 0 from J, leaving 21 bases between them. The CDR3 has 19 amino acids. Germline V gives CDR1 SGHTA, CDR2 FQGNSA. In DNA, the CDR3 is TGTGCCAGCAGTCCGGGGAGCCTAGCGCTTTTCTCTGGGGCCAACGTCCTGACTTTC. Translation gives CASSPGSLALFSGANVLTF.

CDR3 nucleotides: TGTGCCACCGCTGGGGAGGGCGGCCAGCCCCAGCATTTT. Translating it yields CATAGEGGQPQHF. The chain couples TRBV19 to TRBJ1-5; D is unclear. The germline V gene has CDR1 LNHDA and CDR2 SQIVND (reference sequence). This CDR3 spans 13 amino acids. V lost 10 bases to trimming and J lost 7 bases, with 17 bases between them.

The sample holds a few counts of this clone. The chain carries TRBV27 and TRBJ2-3; D not certain. Deletions cut 6 bases from V and 1 base from J, with 14 bases between. Germline V gene sequence: CDR1 MNHEY, CDR2 SMNVEV (reference sequence). The CDR3 extends over 15 amino acids. The DNA of the CDR3 is TGTGCCAGCAGGCCCCGAATACCGGGCACAGATACGCAGTATTTT. It codes for CASRPRIPGTDTQYF.

The rearrangement uses TRBV5-4 and TRBJ2-7; D might be TRBD2 (5 bases). Germline V lookup: CDR1 SGHNT, CDR2 YYREEE (reference sequence). There are 15 residues in the CDR3. The ends were cut back, 4 bases at V and 5 bases at J, with 19 bases in the middle. The DNA for the CDR3 is TGTGCCAGCAGCGCCAAAGCGGACCTTCTCCACGAGCAGTACTTC. It is translated as CASSAKADLLHEQYF.

The chain links TRBV29-1 to TRBJ1-4, with 8 bases that match TRBD1. The CDR3 runs 16 residues. After removal of 5 bases from V and 2 bases from J, the junction contained 10 bases not matched to a gene. Germline CDR1 and CDR2: SQVTM and ANQGSEA. DNA of the CDR3: TGCAGCGTTTGCGACAGGGGATTGTGGACTAATGAAAAACTGTTTTTT. It codes for CSVCDRGLWTNEKLFF.

The genes are TRBV6-5 and TRBJ1-1; a possible D gene is TRBD1 (5 bases). V dropped 4 bases and J dropped 8 bases, with 11 bases sitting between them. The CDR3 has 12 residues. Germline CDR1 MNHEY, CDR2 SVGAGI. CDR3 nucleotides: TGTGCCAGCAGTTCCGACAGACGAGAAGCTTTCTTT. It specifies CASSSDRREAFF.

This rearrangement joins TRBV5-1 to TRBJ2-5; possibly TRBD2 for D (5 bases). Germline V lookup: CDR1 SGHRS, CDR2 YFSETQ. The CDR3 consists of 13 residues. Trimming removed 5 bases at V and 1 base at J, with 9 bases between. The CDR3 DNA is TGCGCCAGCAGGGGGAGCGGCCAAGAGACCCAGTACTTC. It encodes CASRGSGQETQYF.

The chain recombines TRBV29-1 with TRBJ1-1, with 8 positions matching TRBD1. The CDR3 spans 13 residues. V lost 7 bases to trimming and J lost 0 bases; unmatched junction nucleotides: 4. Germline CDR1 reads SQVTM; CDR2 reads ANQGSEA. CDR3 in amino acids: CSADRGLNTEAFF. The DNA for the CDR3 is TGCAGCGCTGACAGGGGATTGAACACTGAAGCTTTCTTT.

V gene TRBV6-5 combines with J gene TRBJ1-3, with D possibly matching TRBD1 (5 bases). Trimming took off 2 bases at V and 3 bases at J, with 14 bases between the two ends. The CDR3 has 16 residues. Germline V CDR1 and CDR2: MNHEY, SVGAGI. Here the CDR3 DNA reads TGTGCCAGCAGTTACAGTAAGGGGATTCGTGGAAACACCATATATTTT. This encodes CASSYSKGIRGNTIYF.

This chain connects TRBV10-3 to TRBJ1-6; 7 bases are shared with TRBD1. Germline V gene data show CDR1 as ENHRY and CDR2 as SYGVKD. V gave up 10 bases and J gave up 6 bases; unmatched junction bases: 6. The CDR3 has 13 residues. The CDR3 sequence is CATTGAPNSPLHF. The CDR3 coding sequence is TGTGCCACAACAGGGGCACCTAATTCACCCCTCCACTTT.

V is TRBV6-2 or TRBV6-3 and J is TRBJ2-1, with D perhaps matching TRBD2 (5 bases). V was pared by 0 bases and J by 0 bases, with 12 bases between. The CDR3 is 17 residues long. The germline V gene has CDR1 MNHEY and CDR2 SVGEGT. Here the CDR3 DNA reads TGTGCCAGCAGTTACTCTATGGACTCGAGCTCCTACAATGAGCAGTTCTTC. Translation gives CASSYSMDSSSYNEQFF.

The rearrangement links TRBV6-5 to TRBJ2-5, with TRBD1 matching 9 bases. The CDR3 runs 14 residues. V gave up 7 bases and J gave up 8 bases; unmatched junction bases: 11. In germline, CDR1 is MNHEY, CDR2 SVGAGI. The CDR3 bases are TGTGCCAGCAATCCGGGACAGGGATTTGAAACCCAGTACTTC. This codes for CASNPGQGFETQYF.

The rearrangement links TRBV12-3 or TRBV12-4 to TRBJ1-1; D gene uncertain. This CDR3 is 13 amino acids long. V was trimmed by 2 bases and J by 1 base, leaving 5 bases between them. The CDR3 spells CASSLSGNTEAFF. The CDR3 DNA reads as TGTGCCAGCAGTTTATCAGGGAACACTGAAGCTTTCTTT.